Sequencing of this TCR beta chain was carried out in a study of blood T cell repertoires in COVID-19. Adults between about 18 and 89 years of age took part from 20 to 25 US areas. CDR3 length equals 15 residues. Germline V lookup: CDR1 LNHDA, CDR2 SQIVND (reference sequence). The V gene end was trimmed by 6 bases and the J gene end by 7 bases; junction bases not matched to a gene: 9. Only in-frame clones appear in the TCRdb table, and some are missing; sequencing was by immunoSEQ multiplex PCR. The repertoire holds a few hundred thousand clones, with 70% to 90% as singletons. Sequenced sample: PBMCs or T cells enriched from blood (not recorded which). This TCR derives from a woman in her 30s who had been exposed to COVID-19. V is TRBV19 and J is TRBJ1-6, with 7 nucleotides matching TRBD1. In nucleotides, the CDR3 is TGTGCCAGTAGCCAAGCGGTAGGGGGCAATTCACCCCTCCACTTT. Protein product: CASSQAVGGNSPLHF.